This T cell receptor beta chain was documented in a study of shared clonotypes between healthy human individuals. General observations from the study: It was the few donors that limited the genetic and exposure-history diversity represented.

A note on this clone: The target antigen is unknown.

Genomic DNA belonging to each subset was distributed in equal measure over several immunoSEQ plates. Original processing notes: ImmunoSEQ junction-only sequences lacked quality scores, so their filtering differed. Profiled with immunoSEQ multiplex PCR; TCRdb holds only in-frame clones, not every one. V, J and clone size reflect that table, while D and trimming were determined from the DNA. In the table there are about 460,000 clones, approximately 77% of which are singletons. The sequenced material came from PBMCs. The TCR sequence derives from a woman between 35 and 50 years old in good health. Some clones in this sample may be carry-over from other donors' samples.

CDR3: CASSSLLTENYGYTF. In DNA, the CDR3 is TGCGCCAGCAGCTCCTTATTGACGGAAAACTATGGCTACACCTTC. The rearrangement joins TRBV5-1 to TRBJ1-2; D is undetermined. Germline V gives CDR1 SGHRS, CDR2 YFSETQ. V was clipped by 3 bases and J by 2 bases, with 14 bases between them. The length of the CDR3 is 15 residues.